A selection of T cell receptor beta chains follows, all from one sample in a study of cytomegalovirus exposure and HLA in healthy donors. Repertoires were generated with immunoSEQ multiplex PCR, while TCRdb's copy carries only in-frame clones and drops some. The table shows tens of thousands of clones, with under 80% occurring only once. Sequencing was carried out using PBMCs. These receptors all stem from a male donor in good health and CMV-seropositive. Both conserved end residues are part of each CDR3. The D gene is left open where the match is weak. The size entry is marked missing in some rows and otherwise reads once, few, many or a size class.

>once|TRBJ2-1|TRBD1|TRBV6-6
TGTGCCAGCAGTTTCGACCGGGACAGGGGGAACTATGAGCAGTTCTTC
CASSFDRDRGNYEQFF
>once|TRBJ1-4|.|TRBV5-1
TGCGCCAGCAGGAGTGAGGATGAAAAACTGTTTTTT
CASRSEDEKLFF
>once|TRBJ2-6|TRBD1|TRBV5-4
TGTGCCAGCAGCTCGGGACAGGGGGTTCCCTCTGGGGCCAACGTCCTGACTTTC
CASSSGQGVPSGANVLTF
>.|TRBJ2-7|.|TRBV12-2
TGTGCAAGTCGCTTGACTAGCGGGAGCGAGCAGTACTTC
CASRLTSGSEQYF
>.|TRBJ2-5|TRBD2|TRBV11-2
TGTGCCAGCAGCTCCTACGGGGGGGCGGGGGGAGAGACCCAGTACTTC
CASSSYGGAGGETQYF
>.|TRBJ2-7|.|TRBV6-1
TGTGCCAGCAGTTCAGGAACAGGGACCTACGAGCAGTACTTC
CASSSGTGTYEQYF
>.|TRBJ1-5|.|TRBV6-5
TGTGCCAGCATGGGGCAAGGACAGCCCCAGCATTTT
CASMGQGQPQHF
>.|TRBJ2-2|TRBD1|TRBV19
TGTGCCAGTAGTATACGGCGCAGGGGGCGCGGCGGGGAGCTGTTTTTT
CASSIRRRGRGGELFF
>.|TRBJ2-7|TRBD2|TRBV5-6
TGTGCCAGCAGCTTGCTAGGGAGGGACGAGCAGTACTTC
CASSLLGRDEQYF
>.|TRBJ2-7|TRBD2|TRBV5-1
TGCGCCAGCAGCTTCTACGGACTAGCGGGAGGGAACGAGCAGTACTTC
CASSFYGLAGGNEQYF
>once|TRBJ2-1|TRBD2|TRBV5-1
TGCGCCAGCAGCGGGACTAGCGGGATTAGGAATGAGCAGTTCTTC
CASSGTSGIRNEQFF
>.|TRBJ1-2|.|TRBV7-2
TGTGCCAGCACCAAATTAGATGGCTACACCTTC
CASTKLDGYTF
>once|TRBJ2-4|.|TRBV5-8
TGTGCCAGCAACCAACCCGGACTTCATTTTCAGTACTTC
CASNQPGLHFQYF
>few|TRBJ1-2|.|TRBV19
TGTGCCAGTAGTTGGCAGCGGGATAGGGATCTCTACACCTTC
CASSWQRDRDLYTF
>.|TRBJ2-2|TRBD1|TRBV9
TGTGCCAGCACAGGGACAGGGGGCACCGGGGAGCTGTTTTTT
CASTGTGGTGELFF
>.|TRBJ2-5|TRBD1|TRBV18
TGTGCCAGCTCACCACCGTTGGGACAGGTGGCGAAGACCCAGTACTTC
CASSPPLGQVAKTQYF
>.|TRBJ2-1|TRBD2|TRBV6-5
TGTGCCAGCAAACTTAGCGGGGGGCCCGACAATGAGCAGTTCTTC
CASKLSGGPDNEQFF
>once|TRBJ1-5|.|TRBV10-3
TGTGCCATCAGCGAGGATGGACAGCGGAATCAGCCCCAGCATTTT
CAISEDGQRNQPQHF
>.|TRBJ2-7|TRBD1|TRBV19
TGTGCCAGTAGTATCAGACAGGGTGGCGAGCAGTACTTC
CASSIRQGGEQYF
>.|TRBJ1-2|TRBD1|TRBV28
TGTGCCAGCAGCCCGGATTACAGGGGGCGCGGCTACACCTTC
CASSPDYRGRGYTF
>few|TRBJ2-1|TRBD2|TRBV5-1
TGCGCCAGCAGCCCCGGACTGATTAGCGGGGGGGTGACTTACAATGAGCAGTTCTTC
CASSPGLISGGVTYNEQFF
>few|TRBJ2-7|TRBD2|TRBV7-6
TGTGCCAGCAGCCCCCTTTTAGCGGGAGCGGGGTACGAGCAGTACTTC
CASSPLLAGAGYEQYF
>.|TRBJ2-7|.|TRBV4-2
TGTGCCAGCAGCCCTTCGGGCGGGGAGCAGTACTTC
CASSPSGGEQYF
>.|TRBJ2-7|TRBD1|TRBV4-1
TGCGCCAGCAGCCGGGGACAGGGGAGTGACTACGAGCAGTACTTC
CASSRGQGSDYEQYF
>.|TRBJ2-5|.|TRBV25-1
TGTGCCAGCAGTGAATGGGGGGGCGGGCAAGAGACCCAGTACTTC
CASSEWGGGQETQYF
>.|TRBJ1-2|.|TRBV6-1
TGTGCCTCCCTGAGCGGAACCCGTAACTATGGCTACACCTTC
CASLSGTRNYGYTF
>once|TRBJ2-3|TRBD2|TRBV14
TGTGCCAGCAGCCAGACTAGCGGGAGTACAGATACGCAGTATTTT
CASSQTSGSTDTQYF
>.|TRBJ2-6|TRBD1|TRBV5-1
TGCGCCAGCAGCCAGCAGGGGGCGCTTACTGGGGCCAACGTCCTGACTTTC
CASSQQGALTGANVLTF
>few|TRBJ2-2|.|TRBV7-3
TGTGCCAGCAGCCCCCCTGGCGGATCCACCGGGGAGCTGTTTTTT
CASSPPGGSTGELFF
>.|TRBJ2-7|.|TRBV5-1
TGCGCCAGCAGCTTGGCCCTGCAAGGGACAAAAGCCTACGAGCAGTACTTC
CASSLALQGTKAYEQYF
>.|TRBJ1-1|.|TRBV6-1
TGTGCCAGCAGGGGGCAAGGGAACGCTGAAGCTTTCTTT
CASRGQGNAEAFF
>.|TRBJ2-5|.|TRBV2
TGTGCCAGCAGTGATTTAGGAGGGTTTGAGACCCAGTACTTC
CASSDLGGFETQYF
>few|TRBJ1-2|.|TRBV2
TGTGCCAGCACTCAGGGCGAGAGCTATGGCTACACCTTC
CASTQGESYGYTF